A selection of T cell receptor beta chains follows, all from one sample in a study of CXCR3-negative and CXCR3-positive naive CD8 T cells. TCRdb re-called the 5' RACE reads and gives one entry per CDR3 protein, without DNA. The table lists 100,000 or so distinct CDR3 sequences, with over 1.5% in the top ten. Sequencing was performed on naive CXCR3- CD8+ T cells from blood. The source is a human donor in good health. Some clones in this sample may be carry-over from other donors' samples. The CDR3 runs from the conserved cysteine through the conserved F or W.

CDR3	J	V
CSVEDGLAGRNEQFF	TRBJ2-1	TRBV29-1
CASSLRAGGETQYF	TRBJ2-5	TRBV7-8
CSVVGLAVPYNEQFF	TRBJ2-1	TRBV29-1
CASSFPGGTGTYNEQFF	TRBJ2-1	TRBV12-3/TRBV12-4
CASNLGQTNTEAFF	TRBJ1-1	TRBV6-5
CASSQGVVGTEETQYF	TRBJ2-5	TRBV4-3
CAWISPGHTYEQYF	TRBJ2-7	TRBV30
CASTTYAGGTGELFF	TRBJ2-2	TRBV2
CSVEEGGETQYF	TRBJ2-5	TRBV29-1
CASSVADHSYEQYF	TRBJ2-7	TRBV9
CSVEGGRAVEETQYF	TRBJ2-5	TRBV29-1
CASSLLGTGDNEQFF	TRBJ2-1	TRBV7-3
CASSLSSSQTQYF	TRBJ2-5	TRBV27
CASSLWGTRKNIQYF	TRBJ2-4	TRBV28
CASSQDASADTQYF	TRBJ2-3	TRBV4-3
CTSSYRGNYEQYF	TRBJ2-7	TRBV27
CASRDPDRGQGYGYTF	TRBJ1-2	TRBV19
CASSLGGEKLFF	TRBJ1-4	TRBV7-9
CASSFGTEETQYF	TRBJ2-5	TRBV13
CAISENWAEQFF	TRBJ2-1	TRBV10-3
CASTLTPGGIGTEAFF	TRBJ1-1	TRBV7-3
CAISETWTGGYTF	TRBJ1-2	TRBV10-3
CASSELAGVYGYTF	TRBJ1-2	TRBV2
CASSQGPPGVENTEAFF	TRBJ1-1	TRBV4-2
CASSESSYEQYF	TRBJ2-7	TRBV25-1
CSAIILAEGYNEQFF	TRBJ2-1	TRBV20-1
CASSFGPAGSEAFF	TRBJ1-1	TRBV12-3/TRBV12-4
CASSLVAKTEQYF	TRBJ2-7	TRBV5-1
CASSFTSGSDEQYF	TRBJ2-7	TRBV12-3/TRBV12-4
CASSWGQKNEQFF	TRBJ2-1	TRBV5-1
CATLGSSYNEQFF	TRBJ2-1	TRBV3-1
CASSRKLAGGKGSYEQYF	TRBJ2-7	TRBV7-6
CAISEAIGTVISSYNSPLHF	TRBJ1-6	TRBV10-3
CATSRAGQDLSYEQYF	TRBJ2-7	TRBV15
CASSVPGTEAFF	TRBJ1-1	TRBV9
CASSTWTGVKEETQYF	TRBJ2-5	TRBV7-9
CASSQVEHAQGNEQFF	TRBJ2-1	TRBV4-1
CASSQDRGKVSYGYTF	TRBJ1-2	TRBV4-1
CASSQPPDEQFF	TRBJ2-1	TRBV14
CASSYSMARGNTGELFF	TRBJ2-2	TRBV6-2/TRBV6-3
CASSQVLENEQFF	TRBJ2-1	TRBV4-3
CASSLDNGGVPPMEQFF	TRBJ2-1	TRBV5-8